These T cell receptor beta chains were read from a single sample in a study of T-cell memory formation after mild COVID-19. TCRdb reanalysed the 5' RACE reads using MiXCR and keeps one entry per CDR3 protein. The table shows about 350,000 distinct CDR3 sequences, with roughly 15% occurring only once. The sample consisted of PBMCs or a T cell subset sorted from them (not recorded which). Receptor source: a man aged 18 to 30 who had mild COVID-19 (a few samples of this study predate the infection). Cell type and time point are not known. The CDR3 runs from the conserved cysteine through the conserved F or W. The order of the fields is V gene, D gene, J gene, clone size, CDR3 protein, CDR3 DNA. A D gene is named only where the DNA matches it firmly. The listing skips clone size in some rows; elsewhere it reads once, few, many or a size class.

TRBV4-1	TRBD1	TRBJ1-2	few	CASSQFQGGLGYTF	TGCGCCAGCAGCCAATTCCAGGGGGGATTGGGCTACACCTTC
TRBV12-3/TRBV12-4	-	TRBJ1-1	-	CASSVQVTNTEAFF	TGTGCCAGCAGCGTACAGGTTACGAACACTGAAGCTTTCTTT
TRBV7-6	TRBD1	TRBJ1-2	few	CASSLAGTDSYGYTF	TGTGCCAGCAGCTTAGCCGGGACAGATTCCTATGGCTACACCTTC
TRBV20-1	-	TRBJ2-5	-	CSVDSTGGTQYF	TGCAGTGTTGACTCCACAGGAGGGACCCAGTACTTC
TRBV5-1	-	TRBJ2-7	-	CASSLAASHEQYF	TGCGCCAGCAGCTTGGCCGCATCCCACGAGCAGTACTTC
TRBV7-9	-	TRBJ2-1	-	CASSTSTSPSYNEQFF	TGTGCCAGCAGCACGTCGACCTCGCCTTCCTACAATGAGCAGTTCTTC
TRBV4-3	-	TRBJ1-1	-	CASSQAPPGREAFF	TGCGCCAGCAGCCAAGCGCCACCCGGGAGAGAAGCTTTCTTT
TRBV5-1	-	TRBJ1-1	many	CASSFQGPANTEAFF	TGCGCCAGCAGTTTTCAGGGACCAGCGAACACTGAAGCTTTCTTT
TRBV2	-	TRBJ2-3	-	CASRADSDTQYF	TGTGCCAGCAGAGCCGACTCAGATACGCAGTATTTT
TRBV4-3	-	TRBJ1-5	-	CASSQAPGGNQPQHF	TGCGCCAGCAGCCAAGCCCCGGGAGGCAATCAGCCCCAGCATTTT
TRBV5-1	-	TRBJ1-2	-	CASSLGEGNGYTF	TGCGCCAGCAGCTTGGGAGAAGGGAATGGCTACACCTTC
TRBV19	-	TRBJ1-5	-	CASSIAGPGNQPQHF	TGTGCCAGTAGTATTGCGGGTCCGGGCAATCAGCCCCAGCATTTT
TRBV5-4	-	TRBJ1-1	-	CASSSLTRDTEAFF	TGTGCCAGCAGTTCCCTCACCCGGGACACTGAAGCTTTCTTT
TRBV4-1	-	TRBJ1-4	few	CASSQGAGDEKLFF	TGCGCCAGCAGCCAGGGGGCTGGAGATGAAAAACTGTTTTTT
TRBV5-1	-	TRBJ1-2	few	CASSLARPPYGYTF	TGCGCCAGCAGCTTGGCCAGACCGCCTTATGGCTACACCTTC
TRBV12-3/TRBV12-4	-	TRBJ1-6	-	CASSFLGTVHF	TGTGCCAGCAGTTTTCTTGGGACGGTCCACTTT
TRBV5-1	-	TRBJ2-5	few	CASSRKGEETQYF	TGCGCCAGCAGCCGGAAGGGCGAGGAGACCCAGTACTTC
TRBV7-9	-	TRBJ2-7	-	CASSSVSGTSSSYEQYF	TGTGCCAGCAGCTCCGTGTCCGGGACATCCAGCTCCTACGAGCAGTACTTC
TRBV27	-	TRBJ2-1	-	CASSSLVGDEQFF	TGTGCCAGCAGTTCACTAGTAGGCGATGAGCAGTTCTTC
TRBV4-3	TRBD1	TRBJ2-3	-	CASSQEGQGTDTQYF	TGCGCCAGCAGCCAAGAGGGACAGGGCACAGATACGCAGTATTTT